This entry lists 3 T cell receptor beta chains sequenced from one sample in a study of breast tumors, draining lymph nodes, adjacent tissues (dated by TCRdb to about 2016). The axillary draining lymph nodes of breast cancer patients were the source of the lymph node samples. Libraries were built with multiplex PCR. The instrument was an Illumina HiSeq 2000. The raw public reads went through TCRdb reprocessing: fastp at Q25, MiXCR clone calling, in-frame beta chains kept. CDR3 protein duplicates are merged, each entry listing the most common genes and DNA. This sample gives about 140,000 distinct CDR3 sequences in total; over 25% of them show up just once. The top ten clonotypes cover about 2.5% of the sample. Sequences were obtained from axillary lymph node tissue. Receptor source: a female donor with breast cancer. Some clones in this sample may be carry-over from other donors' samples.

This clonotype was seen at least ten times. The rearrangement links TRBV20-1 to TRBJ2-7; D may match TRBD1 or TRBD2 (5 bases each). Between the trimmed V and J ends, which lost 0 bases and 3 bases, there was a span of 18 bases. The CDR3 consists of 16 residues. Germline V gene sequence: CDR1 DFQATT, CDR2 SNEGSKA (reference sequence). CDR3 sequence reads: CSARDRDLTASYEQYF. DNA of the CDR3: TGCAGTGCTAGAGATAGGGACCTAACAGCGAGCTACGAGCAGTACTTC.

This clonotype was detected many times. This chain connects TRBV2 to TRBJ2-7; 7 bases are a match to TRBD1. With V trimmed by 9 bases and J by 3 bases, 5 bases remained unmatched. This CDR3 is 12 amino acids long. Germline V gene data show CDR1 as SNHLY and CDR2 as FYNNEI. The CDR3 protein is CARGRTGYEQYF. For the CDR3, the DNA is TGTGCCAGGGGAAGGACAGGCTACGAGCAGTACTTC. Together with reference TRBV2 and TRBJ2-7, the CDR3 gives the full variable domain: EPEVTQTPSHQVTQMGQEVILRCVPISNHLYFYWYRQILGQKVEFLVSFYNNEISEKSEIFDDQFSVERPDGSNFTLKIRSTKLEDSAMYFCARGRTGYEQYFGPGTRLTVT.

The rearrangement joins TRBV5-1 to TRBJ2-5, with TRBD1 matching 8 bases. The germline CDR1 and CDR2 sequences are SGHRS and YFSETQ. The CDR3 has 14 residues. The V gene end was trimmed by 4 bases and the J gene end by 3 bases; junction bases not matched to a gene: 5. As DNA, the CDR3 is TGCGCCAGCAGCCCGGGACAGGCGGAAGAGACCCAGTACTTC. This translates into CASSPGQAEETQYF. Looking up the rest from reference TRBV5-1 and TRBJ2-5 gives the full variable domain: KAGVTQTPRYLIKTRGQQVTLSCSPISGHRSVSWYQQTPGQGLQFLFEYFSETQRNKGNFPGRFSGRQFSNSRSEMNVSTLELGDSALYLCASSPGQAEETQYFGPGTRLLVL.